The clone carrying this T cell receptor (beta chain) has at least ten counts. Its specificity is unknown. The sample comes from a study of T cells in Graves' hyperthyroidism and ophthalmopathy. Overall study: Peripheral blood was secured at the point of initial diagnosis, before any treatment. Study outcomes and limitations: Blood held most thyroid clonotypes expanded above 0.001 frequency.

Amplified TCR beta CDR3 regions derived from RNA transcripts. TCR CDR3 underwent first-round RT-PCR with the HTBI primer set. TCRdb reanalysed the multiplex PCR reads using MiXCR and keeps one entry per CDR3 protein. The profile covers 350,000 to 400,000 distinct CDR3 sequences, with under 15% appearing a single time and about 33% taken by the ten largest. With a duration under 2 months, the hyperthyroidism was newly diagnosed in patients aged 18 to 65. PBMCs were obtained from about 10 ml fresh peripheral blood. Sequencing used blood. This clonotype originated in a woman aged 25 to 45 with Graves' hyperthyroidism.

CDR3 sequence: CSATAGVPLNTEAFF. DNA of the CDR3: TGCAGTGCCACCGCGGGGGTCCCCTTGAACACTGAAGCTTTCTTT. This chain connects TRBV20-1 to TRBJ1-1; possible D gene TRBD1, 5 bases. This CDR3 has 15 residues. Germline values: CDR1 DFQATT, CDR2 SNEGSKA (reference sequence). V lost 6 bases and J 0 bases, leaving 17 bases between the germline ends.